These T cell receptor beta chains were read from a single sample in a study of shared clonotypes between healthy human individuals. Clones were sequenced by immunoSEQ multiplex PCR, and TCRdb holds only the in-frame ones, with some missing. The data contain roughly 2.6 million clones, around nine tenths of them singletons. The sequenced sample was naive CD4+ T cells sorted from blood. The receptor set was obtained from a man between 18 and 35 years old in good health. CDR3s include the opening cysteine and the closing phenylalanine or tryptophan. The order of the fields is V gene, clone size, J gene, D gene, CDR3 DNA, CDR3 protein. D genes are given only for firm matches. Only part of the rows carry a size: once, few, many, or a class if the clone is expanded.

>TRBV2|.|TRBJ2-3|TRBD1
TGTGCCAGCAGTGAGGACAGGGCTGCCACAGATACGCAGTATTTT
CASSEDRAATDTQYF
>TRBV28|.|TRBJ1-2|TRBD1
TGTGCCAGCAGTCCCGGGACAGCCAACTATGGCTACACCTTC
CASSPGTANYGYTF
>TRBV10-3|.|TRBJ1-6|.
TGTGCCATCAGTGAGTCTGCGGGGCAGGGGAATTCACCCCTCCACTTT
CAISESAGQGNSPLHF
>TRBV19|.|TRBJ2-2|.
TGTGCCAGTAGGACAGCATCCACGACCGGGGAGCTGTTTTTT
CASRTASTTGELFF
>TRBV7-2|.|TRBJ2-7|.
TGTGCCAGCAGCTTAACGGCAGGTGTCACTTACGAGCAGTACTTC
CASSLTAGVTYEQYF
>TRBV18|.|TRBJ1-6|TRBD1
TGTGCCAGCTCACCTTCGCGACAGGGGGCTGGGAATTCACCCCTCCACTTT
CASSPSRQGAGNSPLHF
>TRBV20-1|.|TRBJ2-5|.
TGCAGAGTCGGGACTCAAGAGACCCAGTACTTC
CRVGTQETQYF
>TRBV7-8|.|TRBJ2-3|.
TGTGCCAGCAGCTTATTAGTTATCGGGACAGATACGCAGTATTTT
CASSLLVIGTDTQYF
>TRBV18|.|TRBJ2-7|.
TGTGCCAGCTCCACAGCGAACTACGAGCAGTACTTC
CASSTANYEQYF
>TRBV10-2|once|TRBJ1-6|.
TGCGCCAGCAGTGAGGGTAGCTCCTATAATTCACCCCTCCACTTT
CASSEGSSYNSPLHF
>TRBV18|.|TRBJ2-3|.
TGTGCCAGCTTCACCATGGGAGATACGCAGTATTTT
CASFTMGDTQYF
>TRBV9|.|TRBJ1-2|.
TGTGCCAGCAGCGTAGAAGGGACTTCTAACTATGGCTACACCTTC
CASSVEGTSNYGYTF
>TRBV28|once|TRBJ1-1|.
TGTGCCAGCACTCTAAGGAGGGGGATGAACACTGAAGCTTTCTTT
CASTLRRGMNTEAFF
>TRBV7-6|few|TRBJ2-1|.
TGTGCCAGCAGCCCCGACGGATACAATGAGCAGTTCTTC
CASSPDGYNEQFF
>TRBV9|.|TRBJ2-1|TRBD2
TGTGCCAGCAGCCCCGGCGGGAGCTCCTACAATGAGCAGTTCTTC
CASSPGGSSYNEQFF
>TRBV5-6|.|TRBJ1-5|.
TGTGCCAGCAGCTTGGGCGGGGCTTTTTCTCTCGATAGCAATCAGCCCCAGCATTTT
CASSLGGAFSLDSNQPQHF
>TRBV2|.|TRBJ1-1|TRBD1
TGTGCCAGCAGTGTAGGACAGGGGCTTGAAGCTTTCTTT
CASSVGQGLEAFF
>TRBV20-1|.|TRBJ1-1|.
TGCAGTGCTAGCAGGGAAGAAGCTTTCTTT
CSASREEAFF
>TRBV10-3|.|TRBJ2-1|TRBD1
TGTGCCATCAGCGGGACAGGCTCCTACAATGAGCAGTTCTTC
CAISGTGSYNEQFF
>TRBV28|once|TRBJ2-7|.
TGTGCCAGCAGCTCGGCGACAGGCTACGAGCAGTACTTC
CASSSATGYEQYF
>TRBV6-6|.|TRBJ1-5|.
TGTGCCAGCACCGACGTTGGGGTAAGCAATCAGCCCCAGCATTTT
CASTDVGVSNQPQHF
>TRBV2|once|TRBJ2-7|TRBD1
TGTGCCAGCACCCTTTTACAGGGGGTCTTGGACGAGCAGTACTTC
CASTLLQGVLDEQYF